This T cell receptor (beta chain) was profiled in a study of blood T cell repertoires in COVID-19. In the original workflow: Scientists estimated how many nucleated cells there were by amplifying reference gene primers. The table came from immunoSEQ multiplex PCR; TCRdb's copy has only in-frame clones and leaves some out. The D gene and trimming were derived from the DNA, and the V and J assignments and clone size from that table. The profile covers roughly 180,000 clones, with approximately 84% appearing a single time and around 6% taken by the ten largest. Germline loops: CDR1 MNHEY, CDR2 SMNVEV (reference sequence). This CDR3 is built from 16 residues. V lost 8 bases, J lost 0 bases, and 10 bases stayed unmatched.

This TCR was sampled from a woman aged 40-49 years with acute COVID-19. The gene calls are TRBV27 and TRBJ2-1; 7 bases agree with TRBD2. The sequenced sample was PBMCs or T cells enriched from blood (not recorded which). DNA of the CDR3: TGTGCCAGCTCCTTAATTGGGGGGGGCTCCTACAATGAGCAGTTCTTC. This codes for CASSLIGGGSYNEQFF.